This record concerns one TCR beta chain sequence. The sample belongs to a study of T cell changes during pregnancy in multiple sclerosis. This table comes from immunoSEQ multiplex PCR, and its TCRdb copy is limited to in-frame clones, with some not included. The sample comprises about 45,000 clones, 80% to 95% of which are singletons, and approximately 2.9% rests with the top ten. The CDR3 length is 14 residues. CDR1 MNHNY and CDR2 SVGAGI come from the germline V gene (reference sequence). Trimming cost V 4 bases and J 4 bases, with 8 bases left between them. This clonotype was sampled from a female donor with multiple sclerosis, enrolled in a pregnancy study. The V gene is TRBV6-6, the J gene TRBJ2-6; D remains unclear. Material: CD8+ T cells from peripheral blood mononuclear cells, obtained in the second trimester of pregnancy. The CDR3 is CASSSFTGANVLTF. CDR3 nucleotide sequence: TGTGCCAGCAGTTCGTTCACAGGGGCCAACGTCCTGACTTTC.